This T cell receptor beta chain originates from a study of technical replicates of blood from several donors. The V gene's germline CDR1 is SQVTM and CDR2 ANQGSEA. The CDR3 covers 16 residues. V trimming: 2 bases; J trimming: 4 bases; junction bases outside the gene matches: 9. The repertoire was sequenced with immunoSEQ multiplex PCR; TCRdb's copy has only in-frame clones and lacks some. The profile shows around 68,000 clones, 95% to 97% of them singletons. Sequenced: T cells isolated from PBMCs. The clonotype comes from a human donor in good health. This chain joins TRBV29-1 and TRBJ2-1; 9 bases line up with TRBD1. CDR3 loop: CSVETRRDRAYNEQFF. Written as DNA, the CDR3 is TGCAGCGTTGAAACTCGACGGGACAGGGCTTACAATGAGCAGTTCTTC.